This TCR beta chain appears in the sequencing data of a study of beta chain features in type 1 diabetes. The sequenced template was cDNA made from the entire isolated RNA. There were about 3.5 million reads on average in the naive, central memory and regulatory T cell samples. TCRdb keeps only in-frame clones here, not all; method: immunoSEQ multiplex PCR. Of roughly 140,000 clones listed, 40% to 60% are singletons. Sorted populations were all over 95% pure. V shed 3 bases and J shed 2 bases, with 12 bases lying between them. This CDR3 has 15 residues. CDR1 is SGHTA and CDR2 is FQGNSA in the germline V gene. As to this clone: Its cognate antigen is unknown.

Overall study results and limits: Sampled from patients, naive, central memory and Treg TCRB repertoires appeared more similar than those sampled from healthy donors. Among type 1 diabetes patients, VDJ junctions had fewer insertions and more deletions.

The chain links TRBV7-2 to TRBJ2-3, with D tentatively TRBD2 (6 bases). Sequenced: Tregs from blood. This sequence was found in a man aged 18 to 30 in good health. CDR3 sequence reads: CASSFTWTTTDTQYF. As DNA, the CDR3 is TGTGCCAGCAGCTTCACCTGGACTACCACAGATACGCAGTATTTT. Full variable domain (outside the CDR3, taken from reference TRBV7-2 and TRBJ2-3): GAGVSQSPSNKVTEKGKDVELRCDPISGHTALYWYRQSLGQGLEFLIYFQGNSAPDKSGLPSDRFSAERTGGSVSTLTIQRTQQEDSAVYLCASSFTWTTTDTQYFGPGTRLTVL.